This T cell receptor beta chain was obtained from a study of blood T cell repertoires in COVID-19. Original methodology: Reference gene primers were amplified, and this amplification served to estimate nucleated cell counts. Clones were sequenced by immunoSEQ multiplex PCR, and TCRdb holds only the in-frame ones, with some missing. Clone size and V and J calls were adopted from that table, with D and trimming inferred from the DNA. Altogether roughly 300,000 clones are present, 83% being singletons, with the ten largest covering around a tenth. This receptor was taken from a woman aged 45-59 years who had recovered from COVID-19. Sequencing was carried out using peripheral blood.

CDR3 sequence (DNA): TGTGCCAGCAGGAACAGCCCCCAAGAGACCCAGTACTTC. It specifies CASRNSPQETQYF. The chain joins TRBV12-3 or TRBV12-4 to TRBJ2-5; the D is unclear. This CDR3 contains 13 residues. Trimming removed 6 bases at V and 1 base at J, with 9 bases between.